This T cell receptor (beta chain) is from a study of blood T cells in healthy people across ages. Study conclusions and caveats: Those diversity estimates obtained from one million T cells were thought to be underestimates.

This clonotype was detected only a few times. The antigen is unknown. A much larger clone lies one base from this, so it may be a read error. Then a second PCR, running roughly 7 to 11 cycles, was carried out with a sample-barcoded 5' primer and a J-beta primer mix. A template-switch adaptor containing 12 random nucleotides labeled each cDNA molecule. TCRdb processed the 5' RACE reads anew with MiXCR; each CDR3 protein has one entry. This table has over 500,000 distinct CDR3 sequences, about 50% appearing once. The source of this sequence is a woman aged 80 or over in good health. Sequenced: blood.

CDR3 DNA: TGCGCCAGCAGTGAGAACACAGAGACGCAGTATTTT. It yields the protein CASSENTETQYF. The chain combines TRBV5-1 with TRBJ2-3; D gene ambiguous. The CDR3 extends over 12 amino acids. Germline CDR1 SGHRS, CDR2 YFSETQ.